This T cell receptor beta chain emerged from a study of CD8 T cells in Susac syndrome. The study used treatment-naive patients who had stable or active relapsing-remitting disease as multiple sclerosis controls. It was with random hexamers that roughly 0.45 to 1 ug RNA was reverse transcribed. MiXCR, run by TCRdb on the immunoSEQ multiplex PCR reads, gives a single entry per CDR3 protein. Of more than 250,000 distinct CDR3 sequences in the sample, about 90% are singletons; the top ten hold more than 0.06%. Looked up from germline, CDR1 is SGHDT and CDR2 is YYEEEE. V was cut by 2 bases and J by 4 bases, with 6 bases left in between. CDR3 length equals 13 residues.

The genes are TRBV5-6 and TRBJ2-2; no reliable D call. The material sequenced was CD4+ T cells from PBMCs. The clonotype comes from a human donor with multiple sclerosis. The CDR3, as DNA: TGTGCCAGCAGCTTTAATCCCACCGGGGAGCTGTTTTTT. Translated, it gives CASSFNPTGELFF.